This is a list of T cell receptor beta chains from one sample in a study of blood T cell repertoires in COVID-19. Profiling relied on immunoSEQ multiplex PCR, and the TCRdb table lists in-frame clones only, not all of them. The table has around 270,000 clones, approximately 85% seen once. Sequenced sample: PBMCs or T cells enriched from blood (not recorded which). The receptors were sampled from a woman younger than 45 who had recovered from COVID-19. Each CDR3 is given with its conserved first and last residue. Each record gives: D gene, clone size, V gene, CDR3 length, J gene, CDR3 protein, CDR3 DNA. The D gene is left open where the match is weak. Rows may omit the clone size; those that give it use once, few, many or a size class.

-	-	TRBV2	12	TRBJ1-5	CASKEEYQPQHF	TGTGCCAGCAAAGAGGAATATCAGCCCCAGCATTTT
TRBD1	once	TRBV28	14	TRBJ1-5	CASRTGGSNQPQHF	TGTGCCAGCAGAACAGGGGGCTCAAATCAGCCCCAGCATTTT
TRBD2	-	TRBV3-1/TRBV3-2	16	TRBJ2-5	CASSQAFGLVQGTQYF	TGTGCCAGCAGCCAAGCGTTCGGACTAGTTCAAGGGACCCAGTACTTC
-	-	TRBV19	15	TRBJ2-3	CASSITGDLIDTQYF	TGTGCCAGTAGTATCACGGGGGACCTCATAGATACGCAGTATTTT
-	-	TRBV7-9	15	TRBJ1-1	CASSLGWTSNTEAFF	TGTGCCAGCAGCTTAGGTTGGACATCGAACACTGAAGCTTTCTTT
TRBD1	-	TRBV5-5	16	TRBJ2-3	CASSLGTGGSTDTQYF	TGTGCCAGCAGCTTGGGGACAGGTGGGAGCACAGATACGCAGTATTTT
-	-	TRBV5-1	13	TRBJ2-3	CASGQSSTDTQYF	TGCGCCAGCGGACAATCTAGCACAGATACGCAGTATTTT
-	-	TRBV3-1/TRBV3-2	13	TRBJ1-6	CASSQKRDSPLHF	TGTGCCAGCAGCCAAAAGAGGGATTCACCCCTCCACTTT
-	-	TRBV11-3	13	TRBJ1-4	CASSINVNEKLFF	TGTGCCAGCAGCATCAATGTGAATGAAAAACTGTTTTTT
TRBD2	-	TRBV6-5	15	TRBJ2-1	CASSLGLATYNEQFF	TGTGCCAGCAGTTTGGGACTAGCGACCTACAATGAGCAGTTCTTC
-	once	TRBV18	15	TRBJ1-2	CASSPPGREGYGYTF	TGTGCCAGCTCACCACCGGGACGGGAGGGCTATGGCTACACCTTC
-	-	TRBV5-1	15	TRBJ1-1	CASSPLGQGGTEAFF	TGCGCCAGCAGCCCCCTAGGACAAGGGGGCACTGAAGCTTTCTTT
-	-	TRBV16	15	TRBJ1-6	CASSPRRQGWSPLHF	TGTGCCAGCAGCCCCCGCCGGCAGGGCTGGTCACCCCTCCACTTT
-	-	TRBV2	13	TRBJ1-1	CASTNRAGAEAFF	TGTGCCAGCACAAACAGGGCCGGCGCTGAAGCTTTCTTT
TRBD1	-	TRBV27	17	TRBJ2-6	CASSSGQGASGANVLTF	TGTGCCAGCAGTTCCGGACAGGGGGCTTCTGGGGCCAACGTCCTGACTTTC
TRBD2	-	TRBV5-1	16	TRBJ2-5	CASSREWRGGLETQYF	TGCGCCAGCAGCCGCGAATGGCGGGGGGGGTTAGAGACCCAGTACTTC
TRBD1	-	TRBV28	14	TRBJ1-6	CASSTMTGSSPLHF	TGTGCCAGCAGCACAATGACAGGGAGTTCACCCCTCCACTTT
-	few	TRBV3-1/TRBV3-2	15	TRBJ1-5	CASSQEGREDQPQHF	TGTGCCAGCAGCCAGGAAGGACGGGAAGATCAGCCCCAGCATTTT
TRBD2	-	TRBV20-1	11	TRBJ2-1	CSARGGSEQFF	TGCAGTGCTAGGGGCGGGAGTGAGCAGTTCTTC
TRBD1	-	TRBV19	15	TRBJ1-1	CASRISGTGNTEAFF	TGTGCCAGTAGGATCTCCGGGACAGGTAACACTGAAGCTTTCTTT
TRBD1	once	TRBV11-2	15	TRBJ2-1	CASSLQTGSYNEQFF	TGTGCCAGCAGCTTACAGACAGGGTCCTACAATGAGCAGTTCTTC
TRBD2	once	TRBV3-1/TRBV3-2	14	TRBJ2-5	CASRQRGGQETQYF	TGTGCCAGCCGCCAGCGGGGGGGCCAAGAGACCCAGTACTTC
-	once	TRBV9	12	TRBJ1-1	CASTTSRGGPTF	TGTGCCAGCACCACATCTCGGGGAGGCCCCACCTTT
TRBD1	-	TRBV11-2	18	TRBJ1-2	CASSSLRRDRTANYGYTF	TGTGCCAGCAGCTCCCTCCGCCGGGACAGGACAGCTAACTATGGCTACACCTTC
TRBD1	-	TRBV10-3	15	TRBJ2-3	CAISEPGQGGDTQYF	TGTGCCATCAGTGAGCCGGGACAGGGTGGAGATACGCAGTATTTT
TRBD1	-	TRBV7-6	14	TRBJ1-1	CASSPPTGKIVAFF	TGTGCCAGCAGCCCCCCGACAGGGAAAATCGTAGCTTTCTTT